This TCR beta chain comes out of a study of breast tumors, draining lymph nodes, adjacent tissues. TCRdb itself ran the multiplex PCR reads through MiXCR, one entry per CDR3 protein. The table shows about 15,000 distinct CDR3 sequences, with approximately 50% occurring only once. The CDR3 consists of 17 residues. With V trimmed by 0 bases and J by 4 bases, 6 bases remained unmatched. Germline V lookup: CDR1 MNHEY, CDR2 SVGAGI. Notes on this clonotype: Its antigen remains unidentified.

The study, taken as a whole, reports: Data only fit, rather than demonstrated, lymph node origin of most tumor T cells. Tumors had less TCR diversity than lymph nodes, more than nontumor tissue. The data were judged consistent with most tumor T cells coming from lymph node and expanding in tumor.

This chain joins TRBV6-5 and TRBJ2-1; the match to TRBD2 covers 10 bases. The clonotype comes from a female donor with breast cancer. Some clones in this sample may be carry-over from other donors' samples. Sequenced sample: tumor-adjacent breast tissue. CDR3 sequence reads: CASSYSPAGGGYNEQFF. Here the CDR3 DNA reads TGTGCCAGCAGTTACTCCCCAGCGGGAGGGGGGTACAATGAGCAGTTCTTC.